Listed below are T cell receptor beta chains from one sample, sequenced in a study of PD-L1 blockade in urothelial cancer. Method: immunoSEQ multiplex PCR; TCRdb's copy keeps in-frame clones and lacks some. The data show some 97,000 clones, with about 91% seen just once and just over 0.9% held by the top ten. Sequences were derived from PBMCs, sampled around atezolizumab (anti-PD-L1) treatment. The receptors here all came from a woman of 80 years or more with urothelial cancer. The CDR3 runs from the conserved cysteine through the conserved F or W. D genes are given only for firm matches. Clone size is given for some rows only: seen once, a few or many times, or a class if the clone is expanded.

D gene: -; J gene: TRBJ1-1; clone size: -; V gene: TRBV2; CDR3 DNA: TGTGCCAGCAGTCCGGACAGAATGAACACTGAAGCTTTCTTT; CDR3 protein: CASSPDRMNTEAFF
D gene: TRBD1; J gene: TRBJ1-3; clone size: -; V gene: TRBV5-1; CDR3 DNA: TGCGCCAGCAGCTTGGACCCCGGGACAGGGGGAAACACCATATATTTT; CDR3 protein: CASSLDPGTGGNTIYF
D gene: TRBD1; J gene: TRBJ2-3; clone size: -; V gene: TRBV7-9; CDR3 DNA: TGTGCCAGCAGCCCCCGGGACAGGGTGGACACAGATACGCAGTATTTT; CDR3 protein: CASSPRDRVDTDTQYF
D gene: -; J gene: TRBJ2-7; clone size: -; V gene: TRBV9; CDR3 DNA: TGTGCCAGCAGCGTGGATCTCGGGACACACTACGAGCAGTACTTC; CDR3 protein: CASSVDLGTHYEQYF
D gene: -; J gene: TRBJ1-2; clone size: few; V gene: TRBV14; CDR3 DNA: TGTGCCAGCAGCCAAAGCGGGTATGGCTACACCTTC; CDR3 protein: CASSQSGYGYTF
D gene: TRBD1; J gene: TRBJ2-1; clone size: -; V gene: TRBV11-2; CDR3 DNA: TGTGCCAGCAGCTTAGTTTTGGACAGGGTCAATGAGCAGTTCTTC; CDR3 protein: CASSLVLDRVNEQFF
D gene: -; J gene: TRBJ2-1; clone size: -; V gene: TRBV5-6; CDR3 DNA: TGTGCCAGCAGCTTGTCAGGGGTACATGAGCAGTTCTTC; CDR3 protein: CASSLSGVHEQFF
D gene: TRBD1; J gene: TRBJ1-2; clone size: once; V gene: TRBV9; CDR3 DNA: TGTGCCAGCAGCAAAGCCGGGACAGGGGGCCTTGGCTACACCTTC; CDR3 protein: CASSKAGTGGLGYTF
D gene: TRBD1; J gene: TRBJ2-7; clone size: -; V gene: TRBV7-9; CDR3 DNA: TGTGCCAGCGCATGGGGGACAGGGTATGGGGAGCAGTACTTC; CDR3 protein: CASAWGTGYGEQYF
D gene: -; J gene: TRBJ1-1; clone size: -; V gene: TRBV28; CDR3 DNA: TGTGCCAGCAGTTCACCAGGGTTGGACACTGAAGCTTTCTTT; CDR3 protein: CASSSPGLDTEAFF
D gene: TRBD2; J gene: TRBJ2-1; clone size: -; V gene: TRBV15; CDR3 DNA: TGTGCCACCAGCAGAGACCTCCAACCAGGACTAGCCGCGGGTGAGCAGTTCTTC; CDR3 protein: CATSRDLQPGLAAGEQFF
D gene: -; J gene: TRBJ1-5; clone size: -; V gene: TRBV28; CDR3 DNA: TGTGCCAGCCGGGGGGGGGTGGGCAATCAGCCCCAGCATTTT; CDR3 protein: CASRGGVGNQPQHF
D gene: TRBD2; J gene: TRBJ2-7; clone size: -; V gene: TRBV19; CDR3 DNA: TGTGCCAGTAGCGTTTCCATAGTCCGGGGGGACGAGCAGTACTTC; CDR3 protein: CASSVSIVRGDEQYF
D gene: TRBD2; J gene: TRBJ2-6; clone size: -; V gene: TRBV6-4; CDR3 DNA: TGTGCCAGCAGTGATTGGGGGGGCTCTGGGGCCAACGTCCTGACTTTC; CDR3 protein: CASSDWGGSGANVLTF
D gene: -; J gene: TRBJ1-1; clone size: -; V gene: TRBV2; CDR3 DNA: TGTGCCAGCAGGGGGGGGAGACCCAACACTGAAGCTTTCTTT; CDR3 protein: CASRGGRPNTEAFF
D gene: -; J gene: TRBJ2-1; clone size: -; V gene: TRBV9; CDR3 DNA: TGTGCCAGCAGCGGACTACTCACCTACAATGAGCAGTTCTTC; CDR3 protein: CASSGLLTYNEQFF
D gene: -; J gene: TRBJ1-1; clone size: -; V gene: TRBV20-1; CDR3 DNA: TGCAGTGCTAGGGGGAGAACTGAAGCTTTCTTT; CDR3 protein: CSARGRTEAFF
D gene: -; J gene: TRBJ2-5; clone size: -; V gene: TRBV7-9; CDR3 DNA: TGTGCCAGCAGCTCCTTATCCGGAGGGCGACAAGAGACCCAGTACTTC; CDR3 protein: CASSSLSGGRQETQYF
D gene: -; J gene: TRBJ1-5; clone size: -; V gene: TRBV6-6; CDR3 DNA: TGTGCCAGCAGTTACTCGGGAGGAATCCAGCCCCAGCATTTT; CDR3 protein: CASSYSGGIQPQHF
D gene: TRBD2; J gene: TRBJ2-7; clone size: -; V gene: TRBV27; CDR3 DNA: TGTGCCAGCAGACCTTGGACTAGCGGGAGCGAGCAGTACTTC; CDR3 protein: CASRPWTSGSEQYF
D gene: -; J gene: TRBJ2-2; clone size: -; V gene: TRBV30; CDR3 DNA: TGTGCCTGGAGTGTACCAGGGGCCGGGGAGCTGTTTTTT; CDR3 protein: CAWSVPGAGELFF
D gene: TRBD1; J gene: TRBJ1-4; clone size: -; V gene: TRBV6-1; CDR3 DNA: TGTGCCAGCAGGACCTCAGGGGGCTTACGTGAAAAACTGTTTTTT; CDR3 protein: CASRTSGGLREKLFF
D gene: -; J gene: TRBJ2-7; clone size: -; V gene: TRBV10-1; CDR3 DNA: TGCGCCAGCAGCGGACAGCGGACCTACGAGCAGTACTTC; CDR3 protein: CASSGQRTYEQYF
D gene: TRBD1; J gene: TRBJ1-2; clone size: -; V gene: TRBV28; CDR3 DNA: TGTGCCAGCAGTCCAACGGTTCGGGACAGGGGGCCGCCTAACTATGGCTACACCTTC; CDR3 protein: CASSPTVRDRGPPNYGYTF
D gene: TRBD1; J gene: TRBJ2-7; clone size: few; V gene: TRBV28; CDR3 DNA: TGTGCCAGCAGCGGGACAGGGTACGAGCAGTACTTC; CDR3 protein: CASSGTGYEQYF
D gene: -; J gene: TRBJ1-5; clone size: -; V gene: TRBV9; CDR3 DNA: TGTGCCAGCAGCCCAGCCGGAGTGGAGGGACAGCCCCAGCATTTT; CDR3 protein: CASSPAGVEGQPQHF
D gene: TRBD1; J gene: TRBJ2-7; clone size: -; V gene: TRBV30; CDR3 DNA: TGTGCCTGGAGTAAGGGGGCTCGGTACGAGCAGTACTTC; CDR3 protein: CAWSKGARYEQYF
D gene: TRBD1; J gene: TRBJ1-5; clone size: -; V gene: TRBV2; CDR3 DNA: TGTGCCAGTACAGGGGGTCGAGGCAATCAGCCCCAGCATTTT; CDR3 protein: CASTGGRGNQPQHF
D gene: -; J gene: TRBJ1-2; clone size: -; V gene: TRBV7-9; CDR3 DNA: TGTGCCACCCCCTCCGGACTCTATGGCTACACCTTC; CDR3 protein: CATPSGLYGYTF
D gene: TRBD2; J gene: TRBJ2-7; clone size: -; V gene: TRBV7-3; CDR3 DNA: TGTGCCAGCAGCGCAACTAGCGGCTCCTACGAGCAGTACTTC; CDR3 protein: CASSATSGSYEQYF
D gene: -; J gene: TRBJ2-2; clone size: -; V gene: TRBV7-2; CDR3 DNA: TGTGCCAGCAGTCATCTTCCCTTGGACAATCCGAACACCGGGGAGCTGTTTTTT; CDR3 protein: CASSHLPLDNPNTGELFF
D gene: -; J gene: TRBJ1-2; clone size: -; V gene: TRBV19; CDR3 DNA: TGTGCCAGTATCAAAGGGGGATCCTATGGCTACACCTTC; CDR3 protein: CASIKGGSYGYTF
D gene: TRBD2; J gene: TRBJ2-1; clone size: -; V gene: TRBV7-8; CDR3 DNA: TGTGCCAGCAGCCCATTAGCGGGAGTCGGGAATGAGCAGTTCTTC; CDR3 protein: CASSPLAGVGNEQFF
D gene: TRBD2; J gene: TRBJ2-3; clone size: -; V gene: TRBV7-9; CDR3 DNA: TGTGCCAGCAGCCCCACCGGACTAGCGGGGGGTTTT; CDR3 protein: CASSPTGLAGGF
D gene: TRBD2; J gene: TRBJ2-3; clone size: -; V gene: TRBV9; CDR3 DNA: TGTGCCAGCAGCGTAGCCGGGAGGGCCTTTGGAGATACGCAGTATTTT; CDR3 protein: CASSVAGRAFGDTQYF
D gene: -; J gene: TRBJ2-3; clone size: once; V gene: TRBV20-1; CDR3 DNA: TGCAGTGCTAGCCCGACAGATACGCAGTATTTT; CDR3 protein: CSASPTDTQYF
D gene: TRBD1; J gene: TRBJ1-5; clone size: -; V gene: TRBV19; CDR3 DNA: TGTGCCAGTAGTATAGTTCCAGGGGGCACGGGGCAGCCCCAGCATTTT; CDR3 protein: CASSIVPGGTGQPQHF
D gene: TRBD1; J gene: TRBJ2-1; clone size: -; V gene: TRBV6-6; CDR3 DNA: TGTGCCAGCAGTCCGAACAGGGGCTACAATGAGCAGTTCTTC; CDR3 protein: CASSPNRGYNEQFF
D gene: TRBD2; J gene: TRBJ2-1; clone size: -; V gene: TRBV5-1; CDR3 DNA: TGCGCCAGCAGCAAGCCCGAACTAGCGGGGTACAATGAGCAGTTCTTC; CDR3 protein: CASSKPELAGYNEQFF
D gene: TRBD1; J gene: TRBJ1-4; clone size: -; V gene: TRBV6-6; CDR3 DNA: TGTGCCAGCAGAACTGCCGGGACAGGGGAAAGCGAAAAACTGTTTTTT; CDR3 protein: CASRTAGTGESEKLFF
D gene: TRBD1; J gene: TRBJ1-5; clone size: -; V gene: TRBV28; CDR3 DNA: TGTGCCAGCCGAGGACAGGGGAATCAGCCCCAGCATTTT; CDR3 protein: CASRGQGNQPQHF
D gene: -; J gene: TRBJ1-4; clone size: -; V gene: TRBV7-9; CDR3 DNA: TGTGCCAGCAGTCTGGTGGGGGGGGCGTTGAATGAAAAACTGTTTTTT; CDR3 protein: CASSLVGGALNEKLFF
D gene: -; J gene: TRBJ1-5; clone size: -; V gene: TRBV5-1; CDR3 DNA: TGCGCCAGCAGCGTCTTGGGGGCAAATCAGCCCCAGCATTTT; CDR3 protein: CASSVLGANQPQHF
D gene: TRBD1; J gene: TRBJ1-4; clone size: -; V gene: TRBV5-1; CDR3 DNA: TGCGCCAGCAGCTTGGCCGGACAGGGGAATGAAAAACTGTTTTTT; CDR3 protein: CASSLAGQGNEKLFF
D gene: TRBD1; J gene: TRBJ2-3; clone size: -; V gene: TRBV5-4; CDR3 DNA: TGTGCCAGCAGCAGCCGGGACAGCTTCACAGATACGCAGTATTTT; CDR3 protein: CASSSRDSFTDTQYF
D gene: TRBD1; J gene: TRBJ1-1; clone size: -; V gene: TRBV7-9; CDR3 DNA: TGTGCCAGCAGCTCCCTGAAACAGACCGGGACAGCAGAAGCTTTCTTT; CDR3 protein: CASSSLKQTGTAEAFF
D gene: TRBD2; J gene: TRBJ2-1; clone size: once; V gene: TRBV14; CDR3 DNA: TGTGCCAGCAGCCAGGGGACTAGCGGGAACTACAATGAGCAGTTCTTC; CDR3 protein: CASSQGTSGNYNEQFF
D gene: TRBD2; J gene: TRBJ2-2; clone size: -; V gene: TRBV5-1; CDR3 DNA: TGCGCCAGCAGCGGTGGACTAGCGGGAGGAGACACCGGGGAGCTGTTTTTT; CDR3 protein: CASSGGLAGGDTGELFF
D gene: TRBD1; J gene: TRBJ1-1; clone size: once; V gene: TRBV12-5; CDR3 DNA: TGTGCTAGTGGTTCGAAGCCGGACAGGGGGCCGAACACTGAAGCTTTCTTT; CDR3 protein: CASGSKPDRGPNTEAFF
D gene: TRBD1; J gene: TRBJ2-4; clone size: -; V gene: TRBV5-8; CDR3 DNA: TGTGCCAGCAGCCTACAGGGGTCTCTAGCCAAAAACATTCAGTACTTC; CDR3 protein: CASSLQGSLAKNIQYF
D gene: TRBD1; J gene: TRBJ1-4; clone size: -; V gene: TRBV6-1; CDR3 DNA: TGTGCCAGCCGCTCGGACAGGGAAGGTGAAAAACTGTTTTTT; CDR3 protein: CASRSDREGEKLFF
D gene: TRBD1; J gene: TRBJ2-3; clone size: -; V gene: TRBV7-9; CDR3 DNA: TGTGCCAGCAGCTTCGACAGGGACACAGATACGCAGTATTTT; CDR3 protein: CASSFDRDTDTQYF
D gene: -; J gene: TRBJ2-2; clone size: -; V gene: TRBV5-1; CDR3 DNA: TGCGCCAGCAGCTTAGACGGAGACACCGGGGAGCTGTTTTTT; CDR3 protein: CASSLDGDTGELFF